The TCR beta chain described here comes from a study of T cells in localized non-small cell lung cancer. General observations from the study: Patients showing higher blood T cell density tended to see longer overall survival. It was uninvolved adjacent lung that showed the highest T cell clonality, exceeding tumor. In adjacent lung, a median around 55 of the top 100 tumor clones were found.

The trim removed 3 bases at V and 2 bases at J, leaving 7 bases unmatched. The CDR3 contains 16 residues. The germline V gene has CDR1 SGHAT and CDR2 FQNNGV. Clones were sequenced by immunoSEQ multiplex PCR, and TCRdb holds only the in-frame ones, with some missing. The table lists about 40,000 clones, under 90% of them singletons. Comment on this clone: The antigen is undetermined.

V gene TRBV11-2 combines with J gene TRBJ2-5, with 9 positions matching TRBD2. The sequence was obtained from a male donor aged 60 or over with stage II lung adenocarcinoma. The sample was peripheral blood mononuclear cells, taken before any cancer treatment. In DNA, the CDR3 is TGTGCCAGCAGCTTCGTGGGCGGGAGGGCACAAGAGACCCAGTACTTC. It codes for CASSFVGGRAQETQYF. Looking up the rest from reference TRBV11-2 and TRBJ2-5 gives the full variable domain: EAGVAQSPRYKIIEKRQSVAFWCNPISGHATLYWYQQILGQGPKLLIQFQNNGVVDDSQLPKDRFSAERLKGVDSTLKIQPAKLEDSAVYLCASSFVGGRAQETQYFGPGTRLLVL.